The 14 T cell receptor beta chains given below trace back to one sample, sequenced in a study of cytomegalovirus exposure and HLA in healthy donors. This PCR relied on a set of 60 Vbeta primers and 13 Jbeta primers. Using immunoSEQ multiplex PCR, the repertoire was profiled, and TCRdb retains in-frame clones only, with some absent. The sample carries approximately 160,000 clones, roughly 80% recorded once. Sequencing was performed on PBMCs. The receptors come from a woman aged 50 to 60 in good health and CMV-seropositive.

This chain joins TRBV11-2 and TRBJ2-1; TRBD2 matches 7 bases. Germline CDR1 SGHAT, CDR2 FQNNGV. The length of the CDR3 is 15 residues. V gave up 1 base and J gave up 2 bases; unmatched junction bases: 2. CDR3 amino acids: CASSLAGGPYNEQFF. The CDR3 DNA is TGTGCCAGCAGCTTAGCGGGGGGACCCTACAATGAGCAGTTCTTC. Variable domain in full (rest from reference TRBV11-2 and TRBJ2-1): EAGVAQSPRYKIIEKRQSVAFWCNPISGHATLYWYQQILGQGPKLLIQFQNNGVVDDSQLPKDRFSAERLKGVDSTLKIQPAKLEDSAVYLCASSLAGGPYNEQFFGPGTRLTVL.

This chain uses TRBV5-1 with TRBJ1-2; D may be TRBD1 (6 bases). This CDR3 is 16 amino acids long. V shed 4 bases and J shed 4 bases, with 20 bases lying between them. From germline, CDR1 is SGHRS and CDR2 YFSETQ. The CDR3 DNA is TGCGCCAGCAGCCCTTCAGGACAGCCATCTGTCTATGGCTACACCTTC. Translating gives CASSPSGQPSVYGYTF.

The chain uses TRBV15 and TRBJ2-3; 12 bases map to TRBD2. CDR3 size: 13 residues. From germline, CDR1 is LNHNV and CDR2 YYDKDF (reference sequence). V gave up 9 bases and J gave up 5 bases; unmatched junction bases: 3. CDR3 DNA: TGTGCCACTGTACTAGCGGGGGGAGATACGCAGTATTTT. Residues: CATVLAGGDTQYF.

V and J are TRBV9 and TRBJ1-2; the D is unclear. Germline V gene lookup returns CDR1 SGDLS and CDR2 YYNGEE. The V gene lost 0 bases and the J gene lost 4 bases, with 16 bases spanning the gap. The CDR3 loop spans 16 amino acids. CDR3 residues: CASSVEFTGDLYGYTF. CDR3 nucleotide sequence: TGTGCCAGCAGCGTAGAGTTCACGGGAGACCTCTATGGCTACACCTTC.

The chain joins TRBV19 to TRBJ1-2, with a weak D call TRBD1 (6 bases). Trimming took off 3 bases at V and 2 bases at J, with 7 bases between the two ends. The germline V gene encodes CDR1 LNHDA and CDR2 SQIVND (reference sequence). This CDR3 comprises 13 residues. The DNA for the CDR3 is TGTGCCAGTAGTATCCAGGGGAACTATGGCTACACCTTC. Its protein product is CASSIQGNYGYTF.

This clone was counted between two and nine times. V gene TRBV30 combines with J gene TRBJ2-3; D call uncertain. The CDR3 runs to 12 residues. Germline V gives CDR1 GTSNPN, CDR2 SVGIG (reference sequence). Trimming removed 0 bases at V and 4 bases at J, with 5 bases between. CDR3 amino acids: CAWSVRADTQYF. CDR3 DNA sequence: TGTGCCTGGAGTGTACGGGCAGATACGCAGTATTTT.

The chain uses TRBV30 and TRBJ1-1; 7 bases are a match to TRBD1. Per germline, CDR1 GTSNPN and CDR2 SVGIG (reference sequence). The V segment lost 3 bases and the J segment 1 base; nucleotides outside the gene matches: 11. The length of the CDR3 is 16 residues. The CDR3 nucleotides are TGTGCCTGGAGCTGGACAGGAAAAAGGGGGAACACTGAAGCTTTCTTT. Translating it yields CAWSWTGKRGNTEAFF.

CDR3 sequence (DNA): TGTGCCAGCAGTTACGAGTTAAGGGGTTTTGAAGCTTTCTTT. Residues: CASSYELRGFEAFF. This rearrangement joins TRBV6-6 to TRBJ1-1; D might be TRBD1 (5 bases). V was clipped by 2 bases and J by 7 bases, with 14 bases between them. The CDR3 extends over 14 amino acids. The V gene's germline CDR1 is MNHNY and CDR2 SVGAGI (reference sequence).

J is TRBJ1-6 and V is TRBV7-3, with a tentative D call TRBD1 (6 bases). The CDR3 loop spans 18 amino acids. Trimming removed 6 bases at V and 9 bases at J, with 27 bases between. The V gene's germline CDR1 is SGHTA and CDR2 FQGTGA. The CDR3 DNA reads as TGTGCCAGCAGTCCTTATAGGAGGCGTAGGGGGTACGGTTCACCCCTCCACTTT. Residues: CASSPYRRRRGYGSPLHF.

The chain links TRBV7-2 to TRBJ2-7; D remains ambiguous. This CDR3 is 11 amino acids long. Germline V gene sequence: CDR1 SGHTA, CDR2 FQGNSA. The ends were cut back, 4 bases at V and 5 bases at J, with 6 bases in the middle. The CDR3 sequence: CASSSLNEQYF. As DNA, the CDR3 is TGTGCCAGCAGCTCCCTAAACGAGCAGTACTTC.

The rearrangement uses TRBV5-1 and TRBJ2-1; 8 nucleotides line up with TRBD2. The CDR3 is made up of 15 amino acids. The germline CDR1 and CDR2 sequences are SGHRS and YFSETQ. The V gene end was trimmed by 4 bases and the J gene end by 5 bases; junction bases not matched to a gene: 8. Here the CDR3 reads CASSPGGAGDNEQFF. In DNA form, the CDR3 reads TGCGCCAGCAGCCCCGGGGGGGCGGGGGACAATGAGCAGTTCTTC.

The CDR3 DNA is TGTGCCAGTAGTACGCCCCGAGAGCCTAACTATGGCTACACCTTC. It is translated as CASSTPREPNYGYTF. The rearrangement links TRBV19 to TRBJ1-2; D is unclear. The CDR3 length is 15 residues. Per the germline V gene, CDR1 is LNHDA and CDR2 is SQIVND (reference sequence). Trimming took off 4 bases at V and 0 bases at J, with 12 bases between the two ends.

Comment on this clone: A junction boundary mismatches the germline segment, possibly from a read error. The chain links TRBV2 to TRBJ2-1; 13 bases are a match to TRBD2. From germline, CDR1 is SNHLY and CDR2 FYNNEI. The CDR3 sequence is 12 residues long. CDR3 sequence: CASRGLAGSLLF. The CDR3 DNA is TGTGCCAGCAGGGGACTAGCGGGGTCCCTACTCTTC.

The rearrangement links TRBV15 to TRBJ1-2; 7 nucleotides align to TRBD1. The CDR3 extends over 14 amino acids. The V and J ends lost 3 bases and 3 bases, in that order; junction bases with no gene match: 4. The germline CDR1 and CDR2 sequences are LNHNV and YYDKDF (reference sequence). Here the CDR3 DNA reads TGTGCCACCAGCAGTCAGGGGGTAGACTATGGCTACACCTTC. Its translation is CATSSQGVDYGYTF.